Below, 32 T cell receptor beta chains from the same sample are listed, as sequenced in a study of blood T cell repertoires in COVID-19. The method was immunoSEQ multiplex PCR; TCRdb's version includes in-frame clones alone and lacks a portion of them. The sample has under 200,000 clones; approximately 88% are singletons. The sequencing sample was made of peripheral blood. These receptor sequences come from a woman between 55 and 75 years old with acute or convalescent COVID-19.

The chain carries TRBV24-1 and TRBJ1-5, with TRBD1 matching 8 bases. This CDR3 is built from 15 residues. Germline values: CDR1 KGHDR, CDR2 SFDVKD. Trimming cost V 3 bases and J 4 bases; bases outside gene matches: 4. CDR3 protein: CATSDPGTGNQPQHF. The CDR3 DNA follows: TGTGCCACCAGTGATCCCGGGACAGGAAATCAGCCCCAGCATTTT.

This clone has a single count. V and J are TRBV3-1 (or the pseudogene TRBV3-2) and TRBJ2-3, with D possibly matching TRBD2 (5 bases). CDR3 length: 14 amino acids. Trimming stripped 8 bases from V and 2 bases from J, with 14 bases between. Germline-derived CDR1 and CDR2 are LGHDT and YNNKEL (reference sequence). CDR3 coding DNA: TGTGCCAGCCAGCGGACTCGAAACACAGATACGCAGTATTTT. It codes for CASQRTRNTDTQYF.

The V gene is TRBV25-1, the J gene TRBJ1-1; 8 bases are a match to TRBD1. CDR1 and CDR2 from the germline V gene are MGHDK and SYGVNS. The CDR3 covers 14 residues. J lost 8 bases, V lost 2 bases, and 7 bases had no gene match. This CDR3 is CASSEAVDRGEAFF. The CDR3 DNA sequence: TGTGCCAGCAGTGAAGCGGTCGACAGGGGAGAAGCTTTCTTT.

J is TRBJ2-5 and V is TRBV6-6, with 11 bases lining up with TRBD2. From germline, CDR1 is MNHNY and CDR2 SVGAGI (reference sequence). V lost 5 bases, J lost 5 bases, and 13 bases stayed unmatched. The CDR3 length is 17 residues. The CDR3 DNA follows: TGTGCCAGCAGTCCCGGGACTAGCGGTTCCCGTGGGGAGACCCAGTACTTC. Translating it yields CASSPGTSGSRGETQYF.

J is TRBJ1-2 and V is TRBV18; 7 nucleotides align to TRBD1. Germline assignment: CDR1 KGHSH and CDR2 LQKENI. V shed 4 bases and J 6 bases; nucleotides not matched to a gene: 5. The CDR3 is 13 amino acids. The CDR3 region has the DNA TGTGCCAGCTCACAACAGGGGATGGATGGCTACACCTTC. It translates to CASSQQGMDGYTF.

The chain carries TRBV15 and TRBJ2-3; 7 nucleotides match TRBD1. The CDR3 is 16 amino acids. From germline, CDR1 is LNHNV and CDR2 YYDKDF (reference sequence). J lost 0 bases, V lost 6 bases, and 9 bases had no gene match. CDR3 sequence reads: CATSYTDRVSTDTQYF. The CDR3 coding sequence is TGTGCCACCAGTTACACCGACAGGGTTAGCACAGATACGCAGTATTTT.

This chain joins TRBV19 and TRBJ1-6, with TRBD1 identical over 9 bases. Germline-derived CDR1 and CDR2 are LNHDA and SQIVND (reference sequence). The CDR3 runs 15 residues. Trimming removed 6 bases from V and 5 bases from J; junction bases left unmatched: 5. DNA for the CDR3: TGTGCCAGTAGCACCACAGGGGGCAATAATTCACCCCTCCACTTT. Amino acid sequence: CASSTTGGNNSPLHF.

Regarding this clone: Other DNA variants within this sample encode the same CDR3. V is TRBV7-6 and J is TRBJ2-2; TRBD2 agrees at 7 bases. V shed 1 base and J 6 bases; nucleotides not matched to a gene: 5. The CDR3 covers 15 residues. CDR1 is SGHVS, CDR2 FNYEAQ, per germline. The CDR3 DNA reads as TGTGCCAGCAGCTTAGGCGGGGCGGGGGCCGGGGAGCTGTTTTTT. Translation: CASSLGGAGAGELFF.

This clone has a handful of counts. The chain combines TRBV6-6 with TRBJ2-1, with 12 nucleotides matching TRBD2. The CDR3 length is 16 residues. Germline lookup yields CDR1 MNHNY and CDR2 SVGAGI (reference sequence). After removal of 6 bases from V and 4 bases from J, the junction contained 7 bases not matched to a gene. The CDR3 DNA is TGTGCCAGCAGGTCCCTTCTAGCGGGGGGGTACAATGAGCAGTTCTTC. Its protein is CASRSLLAGGYNEQFF.

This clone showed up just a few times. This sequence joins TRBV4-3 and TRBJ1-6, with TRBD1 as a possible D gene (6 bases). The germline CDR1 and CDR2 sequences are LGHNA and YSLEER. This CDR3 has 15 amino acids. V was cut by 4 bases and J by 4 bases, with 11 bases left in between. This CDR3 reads CASSPGDWYNSPLHF. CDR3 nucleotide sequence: TGCGCCAGCAGCCCAGGGGATTGGTATAATTCACCCCTCCACTTT.

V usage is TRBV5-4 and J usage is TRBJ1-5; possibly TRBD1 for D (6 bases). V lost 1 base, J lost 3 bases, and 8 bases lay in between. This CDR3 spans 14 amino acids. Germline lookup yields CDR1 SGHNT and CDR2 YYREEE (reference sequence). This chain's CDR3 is CASSLSGVNQPQHF. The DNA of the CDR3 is TGTGCCAGCAGCTTGTCAGGGGTCAATCAGCCCCAGCATTTT.

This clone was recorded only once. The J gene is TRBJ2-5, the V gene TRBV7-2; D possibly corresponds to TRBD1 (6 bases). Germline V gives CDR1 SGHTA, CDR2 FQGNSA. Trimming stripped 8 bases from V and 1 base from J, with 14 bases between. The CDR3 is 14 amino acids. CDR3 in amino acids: CASARGQLQETQYF. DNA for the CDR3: TGTGCCAGCGCCCGGGGACAACTCCAAGAGACCCAGTACTTC. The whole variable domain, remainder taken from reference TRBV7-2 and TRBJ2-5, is GAGVSQSPSNKVTEKGKDVELRCDPISGHTALYWYRQSLGQGLEFLIYFQGNSAPDKSGLPSDRFSAERTGGSVSTLTIQRTQQEDSAVYLCASARGQLQETQYFGPGTRLLVL.

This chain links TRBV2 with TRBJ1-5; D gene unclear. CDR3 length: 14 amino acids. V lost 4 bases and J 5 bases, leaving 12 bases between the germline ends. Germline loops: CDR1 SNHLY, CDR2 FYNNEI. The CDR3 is CASSVERRDQPQHF. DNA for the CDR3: TGTGCCAGCAGTGTGGAGAGGAGGGATCAGCCCCAGCATTTT.

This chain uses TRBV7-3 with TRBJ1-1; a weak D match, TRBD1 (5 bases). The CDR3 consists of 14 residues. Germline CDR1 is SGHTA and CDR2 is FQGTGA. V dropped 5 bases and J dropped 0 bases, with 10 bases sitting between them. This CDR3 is CASSLGGVNTEAFF. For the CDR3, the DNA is TGTGCCAGCAGCCTTGGGGGGGTGAACACTGAAGCTTTCTTT.

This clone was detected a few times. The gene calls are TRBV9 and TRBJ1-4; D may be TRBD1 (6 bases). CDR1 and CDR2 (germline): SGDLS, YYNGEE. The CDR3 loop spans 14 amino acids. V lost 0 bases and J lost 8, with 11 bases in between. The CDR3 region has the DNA TGTGCCAGCAGCGTAGGGACAGTAGGGGAAAAACTGTTTTTT. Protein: CASSVGTVGEKLFF.

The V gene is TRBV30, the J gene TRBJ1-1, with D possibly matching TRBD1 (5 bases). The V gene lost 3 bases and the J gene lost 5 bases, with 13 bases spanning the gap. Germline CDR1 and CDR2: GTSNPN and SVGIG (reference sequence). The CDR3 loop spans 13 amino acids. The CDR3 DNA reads TGTGCCTGGAGCGGCTCAGGGTATACTGAAGCTTTCTTT. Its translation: CAWSGSGYTEAFF.

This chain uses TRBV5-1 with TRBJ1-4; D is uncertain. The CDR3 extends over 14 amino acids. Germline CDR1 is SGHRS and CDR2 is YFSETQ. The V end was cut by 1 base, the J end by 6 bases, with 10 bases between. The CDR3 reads CASSLFGRDEKLFF. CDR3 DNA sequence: TGCGCCAGCAGCTTGTTTGGGAGGGATGAAAAACTGTTTTTT.

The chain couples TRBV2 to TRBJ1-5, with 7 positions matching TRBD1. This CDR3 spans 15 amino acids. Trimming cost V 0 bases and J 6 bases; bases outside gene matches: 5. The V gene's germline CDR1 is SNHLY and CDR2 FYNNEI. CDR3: CASSEAARGSQPQHF. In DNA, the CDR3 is TGTGCCAGCAGTGAAGCGGCCAGGGGGAGTCAGCCCCAGCATTTT.

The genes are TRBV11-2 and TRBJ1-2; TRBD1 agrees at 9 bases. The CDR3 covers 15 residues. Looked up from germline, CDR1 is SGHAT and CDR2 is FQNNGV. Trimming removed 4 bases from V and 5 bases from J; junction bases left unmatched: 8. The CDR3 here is CASSSHSGTGYGYTF. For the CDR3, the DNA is TGTGCCAGCAGCTCACACTCCGGGACAGGGTATGGCTACACCTTC. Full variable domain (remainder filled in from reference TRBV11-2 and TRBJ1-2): EAGVAQSPRYKIIEKRQSVAFWCNPISGHATLYWYQQILGQGPKLLIQFQNNGVVDDSQLPKDRFSAERLKGVDSTLKIQPAKLEDSAVYLCASSSHSGTGYGYTFGSGTRLTVV.

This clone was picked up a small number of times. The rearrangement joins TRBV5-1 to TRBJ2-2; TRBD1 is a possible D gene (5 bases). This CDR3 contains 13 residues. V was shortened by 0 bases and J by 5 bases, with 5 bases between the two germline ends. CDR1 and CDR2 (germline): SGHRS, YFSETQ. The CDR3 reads CASSLEGTGELFF. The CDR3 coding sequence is TGCGCCAGCAGCTTGGAGGGGACCGGGGAGCTGTTTTTT. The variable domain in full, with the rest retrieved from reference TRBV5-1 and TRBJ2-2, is KAGVTQTPRYLIKTRGQQVTLSCSPISGHRSVSWYQQTPGQGLQFLFEYFSETQRNKGNFPGRFSGRQFSNSRSEMNVSTLELGDSALYLCASSLEGTGELFFGEGSRLTVL.

CDR3 sequence (DNA): TGTGCCAGCAGCTTAGCGGCGGGGGGGACCTACGAGCAGTACTTC. It specifies CASSLAAGGTYEQYF. The rearrangement joins TRBV7-2 to TRBJ2-7; 9 nucleotides line up with TRBD2. Germline V gene sequence: CDR1 SGHTA, CDR2 FQGNSA. CDR3 length: 15 amino acids. V dropped 0 bases and J dropped 2; count of bases not matched to a gene: 2.

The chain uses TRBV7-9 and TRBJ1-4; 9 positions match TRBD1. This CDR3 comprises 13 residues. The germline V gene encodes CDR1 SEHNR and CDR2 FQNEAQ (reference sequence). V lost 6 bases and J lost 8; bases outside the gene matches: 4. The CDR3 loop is CASRSTGGEKLFF. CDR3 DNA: TGTGCCAGCAGATCCACAGGGGGCGAAAAACTGTTTTTT.

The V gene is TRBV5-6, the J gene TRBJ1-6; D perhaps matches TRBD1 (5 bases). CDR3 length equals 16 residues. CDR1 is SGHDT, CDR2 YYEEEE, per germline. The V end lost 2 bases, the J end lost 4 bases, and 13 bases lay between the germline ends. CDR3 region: CASSFARGLYNSPLHF. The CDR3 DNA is TGTGCCAGCAGCTTCGCTAGGGGACTGTATAATTCACCCCTCCACTTT.

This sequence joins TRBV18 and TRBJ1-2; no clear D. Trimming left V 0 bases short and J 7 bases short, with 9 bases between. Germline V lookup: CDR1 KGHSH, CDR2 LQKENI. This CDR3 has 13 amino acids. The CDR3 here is CASSPPPGGGYTF. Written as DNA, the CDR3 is TGTGCCAGCTCACCACCCCCCGGAGGTGGCTACACCTTC.

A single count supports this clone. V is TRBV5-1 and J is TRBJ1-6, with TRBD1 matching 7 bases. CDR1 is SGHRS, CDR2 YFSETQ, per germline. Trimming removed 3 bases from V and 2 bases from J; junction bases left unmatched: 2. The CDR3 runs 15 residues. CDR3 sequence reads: CASSSGQAYNSPLHF. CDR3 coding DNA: TGCGCCAGCAGCTCTGGACAGGCCTATAATTCACCCCTCCACTTT.

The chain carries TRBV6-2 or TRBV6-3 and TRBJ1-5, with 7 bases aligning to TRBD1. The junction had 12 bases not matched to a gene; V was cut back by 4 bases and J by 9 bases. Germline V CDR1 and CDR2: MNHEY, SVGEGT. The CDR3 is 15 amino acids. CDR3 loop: CASSLPGQKFVPQHF. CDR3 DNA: TGTGCCAGCAGTTTACCGGGACAGAAGTTTGTGCCCCAGCATTTT.

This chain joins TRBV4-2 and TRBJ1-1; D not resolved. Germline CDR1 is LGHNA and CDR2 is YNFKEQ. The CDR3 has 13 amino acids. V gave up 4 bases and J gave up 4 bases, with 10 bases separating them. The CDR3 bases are TGTGCCAGCAGCCGCCCCGGTGGCACTGAAGCTTTCTTT. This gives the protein CASSRPGGTEAFF.

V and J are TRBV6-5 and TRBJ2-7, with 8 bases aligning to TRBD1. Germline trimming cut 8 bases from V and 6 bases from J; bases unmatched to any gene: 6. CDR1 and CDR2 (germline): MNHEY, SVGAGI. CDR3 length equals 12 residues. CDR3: CASGTGYGEQYF. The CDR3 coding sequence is TGTGCCAGCGGGACAGGTTACGGCGAGCAGTACTTC.

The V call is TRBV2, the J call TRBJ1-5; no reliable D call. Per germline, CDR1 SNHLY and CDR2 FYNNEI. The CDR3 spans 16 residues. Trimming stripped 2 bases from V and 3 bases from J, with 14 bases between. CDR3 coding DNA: TGTGCCAGCAGTGAACGGTCTGGGCTCGCCAATCAGCCCCAGCATTTT. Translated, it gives CASSERSGLANQPQHF. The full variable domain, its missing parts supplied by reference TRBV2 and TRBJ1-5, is EPEVTQTPSHQVTQMGQEVILRCVPISNHLYFYWYRQILGQKVEFLVSFYNNEISEKSEIFDDQFSVERPDGSNFTLKIRSTKLEDSAMYFCASSERSGLANQPQHFGDGTRLSIL.

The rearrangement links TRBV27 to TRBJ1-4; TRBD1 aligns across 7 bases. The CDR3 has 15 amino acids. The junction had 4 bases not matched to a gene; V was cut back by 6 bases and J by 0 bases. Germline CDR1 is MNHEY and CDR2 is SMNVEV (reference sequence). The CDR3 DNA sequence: TGTGCCAGCAGGGAGGGGACAGCAACTAATGAAAAACTGTTTTTT. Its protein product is CASREGTATNEKLFF.

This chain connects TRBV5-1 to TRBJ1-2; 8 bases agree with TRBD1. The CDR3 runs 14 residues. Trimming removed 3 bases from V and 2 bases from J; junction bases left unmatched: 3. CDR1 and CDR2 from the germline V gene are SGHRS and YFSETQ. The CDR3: CASSSGTGNYGYTF. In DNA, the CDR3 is TGCGCCAGCAGCTCGGGGACAGGCAACTATGGCTACACCTTC.

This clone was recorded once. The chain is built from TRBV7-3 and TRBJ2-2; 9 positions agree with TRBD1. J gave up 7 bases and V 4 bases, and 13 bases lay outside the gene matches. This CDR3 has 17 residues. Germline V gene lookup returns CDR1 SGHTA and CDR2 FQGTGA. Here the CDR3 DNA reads TGTGCCAGCAGCTCCAGGGGCGGGACAGGGTCTAGCGGGGAGCTGTTTTTT. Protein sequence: CASSSRGGTGSSGELFF.